This T cell receptor (beta chain) originates from a study of PD-L1 blockade in urothelial cancer. About the research overall: Analyses used blood from 3 weeks (second dose) and 6 weeks after treatment start.

Sample time point: pretreatment peripheral blood. Germline loops: CDR1 SGHRS, CDR2 YFSETQ. V was cut by 2 bases and J by 0 bases, with 9 bases left in between. The CDR3 runs 15 residues. Sequencing used immunoSEQ multiplex PCR; TCRdb keeps in-frame clones, though not all of them. The repertoire has tens of thousands of clones, roughly 79% of them found once; the top ten carry roughly 3.5%. The sample consisted of PBMCs, taken around atezolizumab (anti-PD-L1) treatment. This chain links TRBV5-1 with TRBJ2-1; D ambiguous. The TCR originated in a man between 65 and 85 years old with urothelial cancer. The CDR3 spells CASSLEYSSYNEQFF. The CDR3 DNA is TGCGCCAGCAGCTTAGAGTACAGCTCCTACAATGAGCAGTTCTTC. The full variable domain, with the rest looked up from reference TRBV5-1 and TRBJ2-1, is KAGVTQTPRYLIKTRGQQVTLSCSPISGHRSVSWYQQTPGQGLQFLFEYFSETQRNKGNFPGRFSGRQFSNSRSEMNVSTLELGDSALYLCASSLEYSSYNEQFFGPGTRLTVL.